A single sample gave rise to the 29 T cell receptor beta chains below, sequenced in a study of blood T cell repertoires in COVID-19 (dated by TCRdb to between 2020 and 2021). Libraries were built with the immunoSEQ multiplex PCR assay. Drawn from immuneACCESS, this table holds only the in-frame rearrangements with V and J called that TCRdb kept. Clones are partly lost; checked studies trace under half to an unresolved V gene and leave the rest unexplained. Present in this sample are 230,000 or so clones, roughly 80% of which were seen just once. Less than 20% of the sample lies in the top ten. The sample taken for sequencing was peripheral blood. The receptors were gathered from a young man with active or convalescent COVID-19.

This chain uses TRBV6-6 with TRBJ1-5, with 7 bases fitting TRBD1. The CDR3 is made up of 15 amino acids. CDR1 is MNHNY, CDR2 SVGAGI, per germline (reference sequence). The ends lost 2 bases at V and 5 bases at J; junction bases unmatched: 6. The DNA for the CDR3 is TGTGCCAGCAGTTACGGCAGGGGGGTTTATCAGCCCCAGCATTTT. This codes for CASSYGRGVYQPQHF.

The CDR3 region is CASSVALARDEQYF. The CDR3 DNA follows: TGTGCCAGCAGCGTTGCACTAGCCCGCGACGAGCAGTACTTC. V is TRBV9 and J is TRBJ2-7; perhaps TRBD2 as D (6 bases). Germline assignment: CDR1 SGDLS and CDR2 YYNGEE. The length of the CDR3 is 14 residues. Trimming pared 2 bases from V and 5 bases from J, leaving 14 bases between.

V and J are TRBV5-4 and TRBJ1-6; a possible D gene is TRBD1 (6 bases). This CDR3 spans 14 amino acids. Trimming stripped 0 bases from V and 7 bases from J, with 8 bases between. Looked up from germline, CDR1 is SGHNT and CDR2 is YYREEE (reference sequence). DNA of the CDR3: TGTGCCAGCAGCTTGGCGCAGGGGAATTCACCCCTCCACTTT. Its translation: CASSLAQGNSPLHF.

V is TRBV5-1 and J is TRBJ2-1; D possibly corresponds to TRBD2 (6 bases). Germline CDR1 SGHRS, CDR2 YFSETQ. This CDR3 comprises 15 residues. The ends were cut back, 2 bases at V and 4 bases at J, with 13 bases in the middle. This CDR3 reads CASSFRDLVYNEQFF. The CDR3, as DNA: TGCGCCAGCAGCTTCCGGGACTTAGTGTACAATGAGCAGTTCTTC.

The chain carries TRBV5-8 and TRBJ2-3; 9 positions agree with TRBD2. Germline CDR1 SGHTS, CDR2 YDEGEE. V trimming: 5 bases; J trimming: 4 bases; junction bases outside the gene matches: 2. This CDR3 comprises 13 residues. The CDR3 nucleotides read TGTGCCAGCAGGGGCGGGGGGGCAGATACGCAGTATTTT. Its protein is CASRGGGADTQYF.

This chain links TRBV25-1 with TRBJ1-4; perhaps TRBD1 as D (5 bases). Trimming stripped 2 bases from V and 8 bases from J, with 12 bases between. CDR3 size: 14 residues. Germline lookup yields CDR1 MGHDK and CDR2 SYGVNS. This CDR3 reads CASSELGGREKLFF. DNA of the CDR3: TGTGCCAGCAGTGAACTCGGGGGAAGAGAAAAACTGTTTTTT.

The chain joins TRBV7-6 to TRBJ2-1; a possible D gene is TRBD2 (6 bases). This CDR3 contains 15 residues. Germline assignment: CDR1 SGHVS and CDR2 FNYEAQ. Trimming took 1 base from V and 5 from J, leaving 12 bases between them. DNA for the CDR3: TGTGCCAGCAGCTTAGTGGGGGGATTCAACAATGAGCAGTTCTTC. It encodes CASSLVGGFNNEQFF.

The V gene is TRBV10-2, the J gene TRBJ1-1; D not certain. V dropped 5 bases and J dropped 0 bases, with 10 bases sitting between them. Germline CDR1 is WSHSY and CDR2 is SAAADI. This CDR3 has 14 amino acids. The CDR3 DNA sequence: TGCGCCAGCAGTTTATCGGGGATGAACACTGAAGCTTTCTTT. Translated: CASSLSGMNTEAFF.

Points on this clone: Other nucleotide sequences in the sample specify the same CDR3. This chain joins TRBV7-2 and TRBJ1-1; D possibly corresponds to TRBD1 (6 bases). Germline V gives CDR1 SGHTA, CDR2 FQGNSA. The CDR3 has 13 amino acids. V lost 4 bases and J lost 2, with 8 bases in between. The CDR3 here is CASSYRVNTEAFF. CDR3 DNA sequence: TGTGCCAGCAGCTACAGGGTAAACACTGAAGCTTTCTTT.

In this sample, this clone turned up a few times. The CDR3 loop reads CASSQRRNTEAFF. The CDR3 DNA follows: TGTGCCAGCAGCCAAAGGAGGAACACTGAAGCTTTCTTT. The chain is built from TRBV3-1 (or the pseudogene TRBV3-2) and TRBJ1-1; no firm D call. The germline V and J ends were trimmed by 2 bases and 1 base, with 5 bases remaining between them. In germline, CDR1 is LGHDT, CDR2 YNNKEL (reference sequence). This CDR3 comprises 13 residues.

The chain's CDR3 is CASSDDGRGRGETQYF. DNA for the CDR3: TGTGCCAGTAGTGACGACGGAAGGGGGCGGGGAGAGACCCAGTACTTC. The chain is built from TRBV19 and TRBJ2-5, with a tentative D call TRBD1 (7 bases). Trimming took 5 bases from V and 4 from J, leaving 20 bases between them. CDR1 and CDR2 (germline): LNHDA, SQIVND (reference sequence). The CDR3 runs 16 residues.

The chain is built from TRBV5-3 and TRBJ2-5; TRBD1 aligns across 7 bases. TRBV5-3 is an ORF, and what it does is uncertain. This CDR3 contains 13 residues. Trimming took 7 bases from V and 5 from J; bases not matched to a gene: 8. The CDR3 DNA follows: TGTGCCAGATCCATAGGGGGCGGGGAGACCCAGTACTTC. As protein: CARSIGGGETQYF.

This rearrangement joins TRBV24-1 to TRBJ1-3; D not resolved. Germline V gives CDR1 KGHDR, CDR2 SFDVKD. This CDR3 comprises 17 residues. The V end was cut by 0 bases, the J end by 0 bases, with 11 bases between. The CDR3 DNA follows: TGTGCCACCAGTGATTTGCAGGAAAACAGCTCTGGAAACACCATATATTTT. Protein product: CATSDLQENSSGNTIYF.

This clone has only one observation. This chain uses TRBV6-1 with TRBJ2-4, with unresolved D. The V gene's germline CDR1 is MNHNS and CDR2 SASEGT. This CDR3 has 15 residues. V gave up 1 base and J gave up 0 bases, with 7 bases separating them. The chain's CDR3 is CASSEGRIAKNIQYF. The DNA of the CDR3 is TGTGCCAGCAGTGAAGGCAGGATAGCCAAAAACATTCAGTACTTC.

This clone showed up just a few times. The rearrangement uses TRBV7-3 and TRBJ2-3; D might be TRBD2 (7 bases). The germline V gene encodes CDR1 SGHTA and CDR2 FQGTGA. The length of the CDR3 is 15 residues. Trimming left V 5 bases short and J 2 bases short, with 14 bases between. CDR3 sequence reads: CASSPRGGSTDTQYF. The CDR3 nucleotides are TGTGCCAGCAGCCCTAGGGGGGGATCCACAGATACGCAGTATTTT.

The V and J genes are TRBV2 and TRBJ1-5, with 7 nucleotides matching TRBD1. Germline loops: CDR1 SNHLY, CDR2 FYNNEI. After removal of 6 bases from V and 0 bases from J, the junction contained 5 bases not matched to a gene. This CDR3 is 15 amino acids long. The CDR3 DNA reads TGTGCCAGCAGCGGGACAGTTGATAGCAATCAGCCCCAGCATTTT. It specifies CASSGTVDSNQPQHF.

J is TRBJ2-7 and V is TRBV28; D is possibly TRBD1 (6 bases). The V gene lost 4 bases and the J gene lost 2 bases, with 15 bases spanning the gap. This CDR3 is 15 amino acids long. CDR1 and CDR2 (germline): MDHEN, SYDVKM. This CDR3 reads CASSSTTGLTYEQYF. The CDR3 region has the DNA TGTGCCAGCAGTTCTACGACAGGCCTTACCTACGAGCAGTACTTC.

V usage is TRBV5-6 and J usage is TRBJ2-7, with D maybe TRBD1 (5 bases). Per germline, CDR1 SGHDT and CDR2 YYEEEE. This CDR3 is built from 14 residues. V was trimmed by 0 bases and J by 3 bases, leaving 10 bases between them. This chain's CDR3 is CASSLGQGYYEQYF. The CDR3 DNA is TGTGCCAGCAGCTTGGGCCAGGGTTACTACGAGCAGTACTTC.

This chain links TRBV19 with TRBJ1-5; D unresolved. Germline V gives CDR1 LNHDA, CDR2 SQIVND (reference sequence). Trimming left V 4 bases short and J 0 bases short, with 7 bases between. The CDR3 has 14 amino acids. The CDR3 sequence is CASSSTYSNQPQHF. Written as DNA, the CDR3 is TGTGCCAGTAGTAGTACATATAGCAATCAGCCCCAGCATTTT.

V and J are TRBV9 and TRBJ2-3, with 7 bases aligning to TRBD1. The CDR3 totals 14 residues. The V segment lost 1 base and the J segment 4 bases; nucleotides outside the gene matches: 3. Germline values: CDR1 SGDLS, CDR2 YYNGEE. The CDR3 sequence is CASSVTQGADTQYF. Here the CDR3 DNA reads TGTGCCAGCAGCGTAACCCAGGGGGCAGATACGCAGTATTTT.

The V and J genes are TRBV6-5 and TRBJ2-1; weak D call: TRBD2 (6 bases). This CDR3 spans 15 amino acids. Germline lookup yields CDR1 MNHEY and CDR2 SVGAGI. Deletions cut 6 bases from V and 7 bases from J, with 19 bases between. The CDR3 loop reads CASRSPSVALNEQFF. The DNA for the CDR3 is TGTGCCAGCAGGTCACCTAGCGTCGCCCTTAATGAGCAGTTCTTC.

This clone occurred once. The V call is TRBV5-1, the J call TRBJ2-7; perhaps TRBD1 as D (5 bases). The ends were cut back, 3 bases at V and 3 bases at J, with 10 bases in the middle. The V gene's germline CDR1 is SGHRS and CDR2 YFSETQ. CDR3 size: 13 residues. The CDR3 nucleotides are TGCGCCAGCAGCTCTCAGGGCGGCTACGAGCAGTACTTC. Protein product: CASSSQGGYEQYF. The full variable domain, in which reference TRBV5-1 and TRBJ2-7 provide the parts outside the CDR3, is KAGVTQTPRYLIKTRGQQVTLSCSPISGHRSVSWYQQTPGQGLQFLFEYFSETQRNKGNFPGRFSGRQFSNSRSEMNVSTLELGDSALYLCASSSQGGYEQYFGPGTRLTVT.

The chain uses TRBV11-3 and TRBJ2-4, with 8 positions matching TRBD1. The germline CDR1 and CDR2 sequences are SGHNT and YENEEA. The length of the CDR3 is 19 residues. Trimming took 2 bases from V and 0 from J; bases not matched to a gene: 12. CDR3 DNA: TGTGCCAGCAGCTTATTCAGGGGGCGAGTTGTCCCAGCCAAAAACATTCAGTACTTC. Amino acid sequence: CASSLFRGRVVPAKNIQYF. The complete variable domain, with remaining parts taken from reference TRBV11-3 and TRBJ2-4, reads EAGVVQSPRYKIIEKKQPVAFWCNPISGHNTLYWYLQNLGQGPELLIRYENEEAVDDSQLPKDRFSAERLKGVDSTLKIQPAELGDSAVYLCASSLFRGRVVPAKNIQYFGAGTRLSVL.

The gene calls are TRBV19 and TRBJ2-3, with TRBD2 matching over 8 bases. V lost 1 base to trimming and J lost 6 bases; unmatched junction nucleotides: 3. The CDR3 consists of 14 residues. CDR1 LNHDA and CDR2 SQIVND come from the germline V gene (reference sequence). CDR3 coding DNA: TGTGCCAGTAGTATAGGAGGACTAGCTGATACGCAGTATTTT. Its translation is CASSIGGLADTQYF.

The V and J genes are TRBV13 and TRBJ2-1, with TRBD1 as a possible D gene (6 bases). V was trimmed by 5 bases and J by 3 bases, leaving 17 bases between them. The length of the CDR3 is 16 residues. Germline CDR1 is PRHDT and CDR2 is FYEKMQ (reference sequence). The DNA for the CDR3 is TGTGCCAGCAGCCCACCCTCGGGCAGGGGCTACAATGAGCAGTTCTTC. Translating it yields CASSPPSGRGYNEQFF.

V gene TRBV5-5 combines with J gene TRBJ1-3; TRBD1 agrees at 8 bases. Trimming took 4 bases from V and 3 from J; bases not matched to a gene: 6. Germline CDR1 SGHKS, CDR2 YYEKEE (reference sequence). CDR3 length equals 15 residues. The CDR3 region is CASSAGTGFGNTIYF. The CDR3 nucleotides are TGTGCCAGCAGCGCCGGGACAGGCTTTGGAAACACCATATATTTT. The full variable domain, in which reference TRBV5-5 and TRBJ1-3 provide the parts outside the CDR3, is DAGVTQSPTHLIKTRGQQVTLRCSPISGHKSVSWYQQVLGQGPQFIFQYYEKEERGRGNFPDRFSARQFPNYSSELNVNALLLGDSALYLCASSAGTGFGNTIYFGEGSWLTVV.

V usage is TRBV20-1 and J usage is TRBJ2-3; TRBD2 is a possible D gene (6 bases). Germline assignment: CDR1 DFQATT and CDR2 SNEGSKA (reference sequence). Trimming removed 3 bases at V and 1 base at J, with 8 bases between. The CDR3 consists of 13 residues. The CDR3 reads CSASSGRTDTQYF. CDR3 DNA sequence: TGCAGTGCTAGTAGCGGTCGCACAGATACGCAGTATTTT.

This chain joins TRBV28 and TRBJ2-7, with 9 bases identical to TRBD1. V dropped 6 bases and J dropped 1; count of bases not matched to a gene: 10. The germline CDR1 and CDR2 sequences are MDHEN and SYDVKM. This CDR3 is built from 16 residues. The CDR3: CASRTPVGQGSYEQYF. The CDR3 DNA follows: TGTGCCAGCAGAACCCCGGTGGGACAGGGATCCTACGAGCAGTACTTC. Full variable domain (remainder filled in from reference TRBV28 and TRBJ2-7): DVKVTQSSRYLVKRTGEKVFLECVQDMDHENMFWYRQDPGLGLRLIYFSYDVKMKEKGDIPEGYSVSREKKERFSLILESASTNQTSMYLCASRTPVGQGSYEQYFGPGTRLTVT.

V and J are TRBV7-2 and TRBJ1-6; 8 bases align to TRBD1. From germline, CDR1 is SGHTA and CDR2 FQGNSA. Trimming took 5 bases from V and 7 from J; bases not matched to a gene: 13. The CDR3 is 17 residues long. The DNA for the CDR3 is TGTGCCAGCAGCGCCGACCGACAGGGGTGGGGAAATTCACCCCTCCACTTT. This codes for CASSADRQGWGNSPLHF.